These 25 T cell receptor beta chains originate from one sample sequenced in a study of blood T cell repertoires in COVID-19 (TCRdb year 2020). The library was produced with the immunoSEQ multiplex PCR assay. Imported from immuneACCESS, the table was reduced by TCRdb to in-frame sequences with V and J called. These copies leave out some clones; in studies compared against another copy, an unresolved V gene accounts for under half, and the cause of the remainder is not known. This sample holds approximately 230,000 clones; 70% to 90% were observed only once. Approximately 14% of the sample comes from the top ten. The sample comprised PBMCs or T cells enriched from blood (not recorded which). The receptors come from a woman aged 50 to 65 with acute COVID-19.

This chain uses TRBV7-2 with TRBJ1-2; 12 positions agree with TRBD1. Trimming took 5 bases from V and 7 from J; bases not matched to a gene: 5. The germline gives CDR1 SGHTA, CDR2 FQGNSA. The CDR3 runs to 14 residues. CDR3 DNA sequence: TGTGCCAGCAGCCGGGACAGGGGGCAAAGTGGCTACACCTTC. Translated, it gives CASSRDRGQSGYTF.

The chain combines TRBV11-2 with TRBJ2-1; 9 positions agree with TRBD1. This CDR3 is 15 amino acids long. Germline CDR1 SGHAT, CDR2 FQNNGV. V shed 4 bases and J 4 bases; nucleotides not matched to a gene: 5. The CDR3 region has the DNA TGTGCCAGCAGCTCACAGGGGGCCGGGTACAATGAGCAGTTCTTC. Protein product: CASSSQGAGYNEQFF.

This sequence joins TRBV28 and TRBJ2-2; 8 bases map to TRBD1. With 2 bases clipped from V and 6 bases from J, the junction kept 2 bases outside the gene matches. Germline loops: CDR1 MDHEN, CDR2 SYDVKM. The CDR3 is made up of 14 amino acids. In DNA form, the CDR3 reads TGTGCCAGCAGTTTACCCAGGGGGCCCGGGGAGCTGTTTTTT. This encodes CASSLPRGPGELFF.

The V call is TRBV28, the J call TRBJ2-7, with 9 bases aligning to TRBD1. The germline V gene encodes CDR1 MDHEN and CDR2 SYDVKM. The V and J ends lost 8 bases and 3 bases, in that order; junction bases with no gene match: 5. The CDR3 spans 13 residues. CDR3 in DNA: TGTGCCAGCGAGGGGACAGGGAACTACGAGCAGTACTTC. Its translation is CASEGTGNYEQYF.

The genes are TRBV10-3 and TRBJ1-2, with 8 bases aligning to TRBD1. This CDR3 comprises 15 residues. With 5 bases clipped from V and 2 bases from J, the junction kept 7 bases outside the gene matches. Germline loops: CDR1 ENHRY, CDR2 SYGVKD. DNA for the CDR3: TGTGCCATCAGTTCCCGGGACAGGCTCAACTATGGCTACACCTTC. Encoded protein: CAISSRDRLNYGYTF.

The chain links TRBV5-4 to TRBJ1-2, with 9 bases matching TRBD1. Per the germline V gene, CDR1 is SGHNT and CDR2 is YYREEE (reference sequence). The CDR3 consists of 14 residues. The V gene end was trimmed by 3 bases and the J gene end by 2 bases; junction bases not matched to a gene: 2. The CDR3 is CASSSGQGNYGYTF. CDR3 DNA: TGTGCCAGCAGCTCCGGACAGGGGAACTATGGCTACACCTTC. The whole variable domain, filled in from reference TRBV5-4 and TRBJ1-2, reads ETGVTQSPTHLIKTRGQQVTLRCSSQSGHNTVSWYQQALGQGPQFIFQYYREEENGRGNFPPRFSGLQFPNYSSELNVNALELDDSALYLCASSSGQGNYGYTFGSGTRLTVV.

The sample holds a few counts of this clone. V and J are TRBV28 and TRBJ2-3; D is unclear. Trimming stripped 2 bases from V and 6 bases from J, with 3 bases between. Germline-derived CDR1 and CDR2 are MDHEN and SYDVKM. This CDR3 is 11 amino acids long. The CDR3 DNA follows: TGTGCCAGCAGTTTACAGGATACGCAGTATTTT. Amino acid sequence: CASSLQDTQYF. The complete variable domain, with remaining parts taken from reference TRBV28 and TRBJ2-3, reads DVKVTQSSRYLVKRTGEKVFLECVQDMDHENMFWYRQDPGLGLRLIYFSYDVKMKEKGDIPEGYSVSREKKERFSLILESASTNQTSMYLCASSLQDTQYFGPGTRLTVL.

This chain joins TRBV18 and TRBJ2-1, with 7 nucleotides matching TRBD2. There are 15 residues in the CDR3. Germline CDR1 and CDR2: KGHSH and LQKENI. V shed 5 bases, J shed 3 bases, and the junction held 7 bases outside the gene matches. DNA of the CDR3: TGTGCCAGCTCATCCTGGACTAGTGACTACAATGAGCAGTTCTTC. Translation gives CASSSWTSDYNEQFF.

The rearrangement links TRBV27 to TRBJ1-2, with D possibly TRBD1 on 6 matching bases. The germline CDR1 and CDR2 sequences are MNHEY and SMNVEV (reference sequence). This CDR3 has 16 residues. V was pared by 3 bases and J by 4 bases, with 18 bases between. The CDR3 region is CASSFNPPRTAYGYTF. CDR3 DNA: TGTGCCAGCAGTTTTAATCCCCCCCGGACAGCCTATGGCTACACCTTC.

This rearrangement joins TRBV4-1 to TRBJ1-1; 8 positions match TRBD1. Trimming took 5 bases from V and 5 from J; bases not matched to a gene: 4. The CDR3 runs 13 residues. Germline values: CDR1 MGHRA, CDR2 YSYEKL. The CDR3 DNA is TGCGCCAGCAGCAACCGACAGGGGACTGAAGCTTTCTTT. Its protein is CASSNRQGTEAFF.

This clone appeared once. This CDR3 reads CASSIAGDRGEAFF. DNA of the CDR3: TGTGCCAGTAGTATAGCTGGGGACAGGGGTGAAGCTTTCTTT. The chain uses TRBV19 and TRBJ1-1, with 10 bases lining up with TRBD1. The length of the CDR3 is 14 residues. With 1 base clipped from V and 7 bases from J, the junction kept 3 bases outside the gene matches. Germline assignment: CDR1 LNHDA and CDR2 SQIVND (reference sequence).

This rearrangement joins TRBV5-1 to TRBJ2-7; tentative D call: TRBD1 (5 bases). Germline loops: CDR1 SGHRS, CDR2 YFSETQ. V was shortened by 1 base and J by 5 bases, with 16 bases between the two germline ends. This CDR3 contains 15 residues. CDR3: CASSLSAGKGNEQYF. The CDR3 bases are TGCGCCAGCAGCTTGTCGGCCGGAAAGGGGAACGAGCAGTACTTC.

This clone was seen only a few times. The rearrangement links TRBV28 to TRBJ2-1; the match to TRBD2 covers 10 bases. The CDR3 covers 16 residues. Germline loops: CDR1 MDHEN, CDR2 SYDVKM. The J segment lost 8 bases and the V segment lost 3 bases, leaving 10 bases of the junction unmatched. The CDR3 bases are TGTGCCAGCAGTTTCAGTATGGGGACTAGCGTTTATGAGCAGTTCTTC. Translated: CASSFSMGTSVYEQFF.

There are a few counts of this clone. This chain connects TRBV15 to TRBJ2-1; D call uncertain. The CDR3 consists of 13 residues. Between the trimmed V and J ends, which lost 5 bases and 6 bases, there was a span of 11 bases. Per the germline V gene, CDR1 is LNHNV and CDR2 is YYDKDF (reference sequence). The CDR3 loop reads CATSRVPSNEQFF. The CDR3 nucleotides read TGTGCCACCAGCCGGGTCCCAAGCAATGAGCAGTTCTTC.

V and J are TRBV3-1 (or the pseudogene TRBV3-2) and TRBJ1-5; weak D call: TRBD1 (5 bases). CDR1 LGHDT and CDR2 YNNKEL come from the germline V gene (reference sequence). The germline V and J ends were trimmed by 4 bases and 2 bases, with 21 bases remaining between them. CDR3 length: 18 residues. The CDR3 DNA sequence: TGTGCCAGCAGCCCGGGAGACAGCGTCGTCGAGGGCAATCAGCCCCAGCATTTT. It specifies CASSPGDSVVEGNQPQHF.

The V gene is TRBV27, the J gene TRBJ2-1; tentative D call: TRBD2 (5 bases). CDR1 MNHEY and CDR2 SMNVEV come from the germline V gene (reference sequence). The CDR3 consists of 17 residues. Trimming shortened V by 1 base and J by 0 bases, and 13 bases separated the two germline ends. CDR3: CASSLWSLGSSYNEQFF. As DNA, the CDR3 is TGTGCCAGCAGTTTATGGTCTTTGGGGAGCTCCTACAATGAGCAGTTCTTC.

The chain employs TRBV7-3 and TRBJ2-1; tentatively, D is TRBD2 (5 bases). Trimming removed 6 bases from V and 12 bases from J, with 18 bases in between. Germline-derived CDR1 and CDR2 are SGHTA and FQGTGA. The CDR3 runs 13 residues. For the CDR3, the DNA is TGTGCCAGCAGGACAACAGCCGGGAACGCGCAGTTCTTC. It specifies CASRTTAGNAQFF.

The rearrangement uses TRBV6-5 and TRBJ1-1, with TRBD1 matching 9 bases. There are 15 residues in the CDR3. V lost 10 bases and J lost 0; bases outside the gene matches: 9. CDR1 is MNHEY and CDR2 is SVGAGI in the germline V gene. The CDR3 bases are TGTGCCACCCGACAGGGGGGTATTTTGAACACTGAAGCTTTCTTT. The encoded protein is CATRQGGILNTEAFF.

This chain links TRBV19 with TRBJ2-3, with D maybe TRBD1 (6 bases). This CDR3 contains 15 residues. Germline lookup yields CDR1 LNHDA and CDR2 SQIVND (reference sequence). Trimming removed 1 base from V and 0 bases from J, with 8 bases in between. CDR3 residues: CASSIGGTSTDTQYF. CDR3 bases: TGTGCCAGTAGTATAGGGGGGACAAGCACAGATACGCAGTATTTT.

CDR3 DNA: TGTGCCAGCAGTCGGACTAGCGGGAGTGGCTACGAGCAGTACTTC. It yields the protein CASSRTSGSGYEQYF. The V and J genes are TRBV6-1 and TRBJ2-7; 13 bases align to TRBD2. Germline V gene data show CDR1 as MNHNS and CDR2 as SASEGT. The V segment lost 5 bases and the J segment 3 bases; nucleotides outside the gene matches: 4. The CDR3 sequence is 15 residues long.

This clone was observed a handful of times. The chain carries TRBV7-6 and TRBJ1-1; possibly TRBD1 for D (5 bases). The CDR3 is 13 residues long. Germline CDR1 and CDR2: SGHVS and FNYEAQ. V shed 5 bases and J shed 10 bases, with 17 bases lying between them. CDR3 nucleotide sequence: TGTGCCAGCAGCCAGCCGGGGGGTACCATAGCTTTCTTT. It yields the protein CASSQPGGTIAFF.

This chain joins TRBV10-3 and TRBJ2-5; 7 nucleotides line up with TRBD1. Trimming at V came to 8 bases and at J to 1 base, leaving 1 base not matched to a gene. Germline CDR1 reads ENHRY; CDR2 reads SYGVKD. CDR3 length: 12 amino acids. Written as DNA, the CDR3 is TGTGCCATCCAGGGGGTCCAAGAGACCCAGTACTTC. Its protein product is CAIQGVQETQYF.

The chain has TRBV7-6 and TRBJ2-7; D may be TRBD2 (5 bases). The CDR3 totals 15 residues. The V end lost 5 bases, the J end lost 2 bases, and 16 bases lay between the germline ends. Germline lookup yields CDR1 SGHVS and CDR2 FNYEAQ. In DNA form, the CDR3 reads TGTGCCAGCAGCGCCGCCCCCGGACTGACCTACGAGCAGTACTTC. Translated, it gives CASSAAPGLTYEQYF.

V usage is TRBV12-3 or TRBV12-4 and J usage is TRBJ1-2, with 7 bases fitting TRBD1. The CDR3 runs to 13 residues. The trim removed 5 bases at V and 3 bases at J, leaving 3 bases unmatched. Here the CDR3 DNA reads TGTGCCAGCAGTAACACAGGGGACTATGGCTACACCTTC. It is translated as CASSNTGDYGYTF.

The rearrangement joins TRBV3-1 (or the pseudogene TRBV3-2) to TRBJ2-7; no reliable D call. Germline V gene sequence: CDR1 LGHDT, CDR2 YNNKEL (reference sequence). Deletions cut 4 bases from V and 5 bases from J, with 6 bases between. CDR3 size: 11 residues. Written as DNA, the CDR3 is TGTGCCAGCAGCCTATCCCACGAGCAGTACTTC. It translates to CASSLSHEQYF.